One and the same sample provided the 31 T cell receptor beta chains below, sequenced in a study of blood T cell repertoires in COVID-19 (TCRdb year 2020). Library construction relied on the immunoSEQ multiplex PCR assay. Held by TCRdb, this immuneACCESS table contains in-frame sequences only and omits some clones. Under half of the omission traces to an unresolved V gene where checked; the cause of the rest is unknown. This sample is represented by roughly 200,000 clones; around nine tenths of them were singletons. Clones ranked in the top ten supply 1.5% of the sample. Sample: peripheral blood. The receptors here all came from a man younger than 30 with active or convalescent COVID-19.

The rearrangement links TRBV4-1 to TRBJ2-7; 9 positions agree with TRBD2. The germline V gene has CDR1 MGHRA and CDR2 YSYEKL. CDR3 size: 15 residues. With 2 bases clipped from V and 2 bases from J, the junction kept 4 bases outside the gene matches. The CDR3 protein is CASSQPTSGAYEQYF. Written as DNA, the CDR3 is TGCGCCAGCAGCCAACCGACTAGCGGAGCCTACGAGCAGTACTTC.

This clone occurred once. The CDR3 bases are TGCAGCGTTGACACAGGGAACACCGGGGAGCTGTTTTTT. It specifies CSVDTGNTGELFF. The chain has TRBV29-1 and TRBJ2-2; D is perhaps TRBD1 (5 bases). The V end lost 3 bases, the J end lost 1 base, and 6 bases lay between the germline ends. CDR1 SQVTM and CDR2 ANQGSEA come from the germline V gene. CDR3 length: 13 residues.

V and J are TRBV5-6 and TRBJ2-1; possible D gene TRBD2, 5 bases. The CDR3 extends over 13 amino acids. Trimming stripped 4 bases from V and 7 bases from J, with 12 bases between. Germline CDR1 and CDR2: SGHDT and YYEEEE. The DNA for the CDR3 is TGTGCCAGCAGCGCCGTAGCGAGGAATGAGCAGTTCTTC. Protein sequence: CASSAVARNEQFF.

This chain joins TRBV19 and TRBJ2-1; weak D call: TRBD2 (5 bases). Per the germline V gene, CDR1 is LNHDA and CDR2 is SQIVND (reference sequence). The V end lost 5 bases, the J end lost 0 bases, and 11 bases lay between the germline ends. The CDR3 is 15 residues long. CDR3 bases: TGTGCCAGTAGTCGTCGGGGTAGCTCCTACAATGAGCAGTTCTTC. Translating it yields CASSRRGSSYNEQFF. Based on the CDR3 plus reference TRBV19 and TRBJ2-1, the full variable domain is DGGITQSPKYLFRKEGQNVTLSCEQNLNHDAMYWYRQDPGQGLRLIYYSQIVNDFQKGDIAEGYSVSREKKESFPLTVTSAQKNPTAFYLCASSRRGSSYNEQFFGPGTRLTVL.

The rearrangement links TRBV15 to TRBJ1-4; TRBD1 matches 7 bases. This CDR3 is 15 amino acids long. Germline-derived CDR1 and CDR2 are LNHNV and YYDKDF (reference sequence). Trimming removed 3 bases from V and 8 bases from J; junction bases left unmatched: 9. The DNA for the CDR3 is TGTGCCACCAGCAGTAGACAGGGTGGGGGAGAAAAACTGTTTTTT. Its protein is CATSSRQGGGEKLFF.

Note on this clone: Germline is not matched at one junction end, which may reflect a read error. The V call is TRBV6-1, the J call TRBJ1-2; TRBD1 might be the D (5 bases). Germline assignment: CDR1 MNHNS and CDR2 SASEGT. There are 14 residues in the CDR3. The CDR3 DNA sequence: TGTGCCAGCAGTGAAGTATCTTTGAGGCAGGGCTATACCTTC. This translates into CASSEVSLRQGYTF.

The chain joins TRBV11-3 to TRBJ2-3, with D possibly matching TRBD2 (6 bases). The germline V and J ends were trimmed by 2 bases and 5 bases, with 14 bases remaining between them. This CDR3 spans 15 amino acids. CDR1 is SGHNT, CDR2 YENEEA, per germline. CDR3 coding DNA: TGTGCCAGCAGCTTAAAGGCGGGATCGGAAGATACGCAGTATTTT. This gives the protein CASSLKAGSEDTQYF.

The CDR3 DNA follows: TGTGCCAGCAGCCAAGATACCGGACAGGGGTATTCACCCCTCCACTTT. Amino acid sequence: CASSQDTGQGYSPLHF. The chain carries TRBV4-2 and TRBJ1-6, with TRBD1 matching 9 bases. The germline gives CDR1 LGHNA, CDR2 YNFKEQ. CDR3 length: 16 amino acids. V was pared by 0 bases and J by 8 bases, with 5 bases of the junction left unmatched.

This chain connects TRBV5-6 to TRBJ1-3; D might be TRBD1 (5 bases). Germline loops: CDR1 SGHDT, CDR2 YYEEEE. V lost 6 bases to trimming and J lost 7 bases, with 14 bases between them. This CDR3 region has 13 residues. The CDR3 is CASTHQGANTIYF. CDR3 nucleotides: TGTGCCAGCACCCACCAAGGGGCCAACACCATATATTTT.

V is TRBV16 and J is TRBJ2-5; possibly TRBD1 for D (5 bases). Trimming left V 3 bases short and J 1 base short, with 9 bases between. Germline V lookup: CDR1 KGHSY, CDR2 FQNENV. The CDR3 is 14 residues long. Here the CDR3 reads CASSHETAQETQYF. The CDR3, as DNA: TGTGCCAGCAGCCACGAGACAGCCCAAGAGACCCAGTACTTC.

The gene calls are TRBV5-6 and TRBJ1-2, with no clear D. Germline loops: CDR1 SGHDT, CDR2 YYEEEE. V was shortened by 5 bases and J by 5 bases, with 13 bases between the two germline ends. This CDR3 is built from 13 residues. CDR3: CASSYLSGYGYTF. CDR3 nucleotide sequence: TGTGCCAGCAGTTATCTGTCGGGGTATGGCTACACCTTC.

The rearrangement links TRBV11-2 to TRBJ1-4; no definite D call. The CDR3 covers 15 residues. Trimming shortened V by 3 bases and J by 3 bases, and 11 bases separated the two germline ends. CDR1 and CDR2 (germline): SGHAT, FQNNGV. The CDR3 region has the DNA TGTGCCAGCAGCTTGGAGGTTTATGCTAATGAAAAACTGTTTTTT. Translating gives CASSLEVYANEKLFF.

The CDR3, as DNA: TGCAGCGTTCCGGGACAGGGGGTCAGCACAGATACGCAGTATTTT. It yields the protein CSVPGQGVSTDTQYF. The rearrangement links TRBV29-1 to TRBJ2-3; 11 nucleotides match TRBD1. Per germline, CDR1 SQVTM and CDR2 ANQGSEA. The junction had 4 bases not matched to a gene; V was cut back by 5 bases and J by 0 bases. The CDR3 totals 15 residues.

This rearrangement joins TRBV10-3 to TRBJ1-1; 8 bases align to TRBD1. V lost 0 bases, J lost 7 bases, and 10 bases stayed unmatched. Germline V gene sequence: CDR1 ENHRY, CDR2 SYGVKD. The CDR3 covers 16 residues. CDR3 nucleotides: TGTGCCATCAGTGAGTCGGGGAACCTAGACAGGGGTGAAGCTTTCTTT. Its protein is CAISESGNLDRGEAFF.

DNA for the CDR3: TGTGCCAGCAGCCAAGGAAATTTGGGACAGGGCAACTATGGCTACACCTTC. This gives the protein CASSQGNLGQGNYGYTF. The chain joins TRBV3-1 (or the pseudogene TRBV3-2) to TRBJ1-2; 9 bases align to TRBD1. Germline loops: CDR1 LGHDT, CDR2 YNNKEL (reference sequence). V lost 1 base to trimming and J lost 2 bases; unmatched junction nucleotides: 8. CDR3 length equals 17 residues.

The J gene is TRBJ2-7, the V gene TRBV7-8; 7 bases are shared with TRBD2. This CDR3 spans 14 amino acids. Looked up from germline, CDR1 is SGHVS and CDR2 is FQNEAQ. Trimming took 5 bases from V and 6 from J; bases not matched to a gene: 10. The CDR3 DNA reads TGTGCCAGCAGCGACGGACTAGGCGCCCTCGAGCAGTACTTC. It specifies CASSDGLGALEQYF. Full variable domain (rest looked up from reference TRBV7-8 and TRBJ2-7): GAGVSQSPRYKVAKRGQDVALRCDPISGHVSLFWYQQALGQGPEFLTYFQNEAQLDKSGLPSDRFFAERPEGSVSTLKIQRTQQEDSAVYLCASSDGLGALEQYFGPGTRLTVT.

The genes are TRBV6-5 and TRBJ2-7; D may be TRBD1 (6 bases). The V end lost 7 bases, the J end lost 4 bases, and 20 bases lay between the germline ends. Per germline, CDR1 MNHEY and CDR2 SVGAGI. The CDR3 runs 15 residues. The CDR3 region is CASTTRQGPSYEQYF. In DNA form, the CDR3 reads TGTGCCAGCACGACCAGGCAGGGGCCTTCTTACGAGCAGTACTTC.

The chain couples TRBV10-3 to TRBJ2-7; TRBD2 aligns across 7 bases. Per the germline V gene, CDR1 is ENHRY and CDR2 is SYGVKD. Unmatched junction bases numbered 5, after V lost 3 bases and J lost 3 bases. The CDR3 sequence is 14 residues long. The CDR3 loop is CAISDPGTNYEQYF. CDR3 coding DNA: TGTGCCATCAGTGACCCCGGGACTAACTACGAGCAGTACTTC.

This chain joins TRBV2 and TRBJ2-7; D uncertain. The V gene's germline CDR1 is SNHLY and CDR2 FYNNEI. The CDR3 runs 12 residues. The V and J ends lost 6 bases and 7 bases respectively, with 13 bases between them. As DNA, the CDR3 is TGTGCCAGCAGCTCCAAGCCCCCGGAGCAGTACTTC. It is translated as CASSSKPPEQYF.

This clone appeared a few times. V is TRBV2 and J is TRBJ1-2, with 8 bases lining up with TRBD1. V shed 6 bases, J shed 5 bases, and the junction held 5 bases outside the gene matches. The V gene's germline CDR1 is SNHLY and CDR2 FYNNEI. The CDR3 consists of 13 residues. The DNA for the CDR3 is TGTGCCAGCAGGGGGACAGGAACATATGGCTACACCTTC. Its translation: CASRGTGTYGYTF.

This clone came up a few times. This chain connects TRBV10-3 to TRBJ1-5, with TRBD1 matching 9 bases. The CDR3 has 15 amino acids. J gave up 2 bases and V 6 bases, and 5 bases lay outside the gene matches. The germline V gene has CDR1 ENHRY and CDR2 SYGVKD. CDR3 protein: CAIRAGTGRNQPQHF. Written as DNA, the CDR3 is TGTGCCATCAGAGCCGGGACAGGGCGCAATCAGCCCCAGCATTTT.

This chain connects TRBV5-1 to TRBJ2-2, with D perhaps TRBD1 (6 bases). V dropped 0 bases and J dropped 6 bases, with 15 bases sitting between them. Germline CDR1 reads SGHRS; CDR2 reads YFSETQ. There are 16 residues in the CDR3. CDR3 DNA: TGCGCCAGCAGCTTGGGGCAGGGGCGGCCTTCCGGGGAGCTGTTTTTT. It is translated as CASSLGQGRPSGELFF.

This chain uses TRBV7-8 with TRBJ2-3; 9 bases agree with TRBD2. This CDR3 is 16 amino acids long. Germline V gives CDR1 SGHVS, CDR2 FQNEAQ. Trimming cost V 2 bases and J 4 bases; bases outside gene matches: 7. The CDR3 here is CASSLIAGTSSDTQYF. For the CDR3, the DNA is TGTGCCAGCAGCTTAATAGCGGGGACTAGCTCAGATACGCAGTATTTT.

The rearrangement uses TRBV10-1 and TRBJ1-5; 9 positions agree with TRBD1. In germline, CDR1 is WNHNN, CDR2 SYGVQD (reference sequence). V lost 8 bases to trimming and J lost 7 bases; unmatched junction nucleotides: 6. There are 13 residues in the CDR3. This chain's CDR3 is CASGTGIGQPQHF. The DNA of the CDR3 is TGCGCCAGCGGGACAGGGATCGGGCAGCCCCAGCATTTT.

In this sample, this clone turned up once. At one end, the junction sequence differs from germline, possibly due to a read error. V and J are TRBV7-7 and TRBJ1-4, with D unclear. CDR3 length equals 16 residues. Per the germline V gene, CDR1 is SSHAT and CDR2 is FNYEAQ (reference sequence). The CDR3 bases are TGTGCTAGCAGCTTAGGGCCGGGAAGCGGTAATGAAAAACTGTTTTTT. It translates to CASSLGPGSGNEKLFF.

The gene calls are TRBV4-3 and TRBJ2-7, with 7 bases lining up with TRBD1. The germline V gene encodes CDR1 LGHNA and CDR2 YSLEER. The CDR3 totals 13 residues. The trim removed 3 bases at V and 7 bases at J, leaving 6 bases unmatched. The CDR3 DNA sequence: TGCGCCAGCAGCCACCTAACAGGGGATGAGCAGTACTTC. Amino acid sequence: CASSHLTGDEQYF.

The chain has TRBV27 and TRBJ1-5, with TRBD1 matching 8 bases. Germline CDR1 and CDR2: MNHEY and SMNVEV (reference sequence). V was pared by 6 bases and J by 0 bases, with 19 bases of the junction left unmatched. The CDR3 runs 20 residues. CDR3 nucleotide sequence: TGTGCCAGCAGCCCTTCCCGGGGGACAGGAGAGTACAATAGCAATCAGCCCCAGCATTTT. It yields the protein CASSPSRGTGEYNSNQPQHF.

This chain links TRBV9 with TRBJ2-1, with D perhaps TRBD2 (5 bases). Germline V lookup: CDR1 SGDLS, CDR2 YYNGEE. This CDR3 has 15 residues. V was trimmed by 0 bases and J by 2 bases, leaving 9 bases between them. CDR3 sequence: CASSVGSGAYNEQFF. CDR3 DNA sequence: TGTGCCAGCAGCGTAGGAAGCGGAGCCTACAATGAGCAGTTCTTC.

This chain uses TRBV28 with TRBJ1-6, with D perhaps matching TRBD1 (6 bases). This CDR3 is built from 15 residues. Germline V gives CDR1 MDHEN, CDR2 SYDVKM. V lost 5 bases and J lost 8, with 16 bases in between. CDR3 sequence reads: CASSQLQGTDSPLHF. DNA for the CDR3: TGTGCCAGCAGTCAACTACAGGGTACCGATTCACCCCTCCACTTT.

The chain is built from TRBV7-2 and TRBJ2-1; 13 bases agree with TRBD2. After removal of 5 bases from V and 11 bases from J, the junction contained 15 bases not matched to a gene. Germline assignment: CDR1 SGHTA and CDR2 FQGNSA. The length of the CDR3 is 17 residues. CDR3 region: CASSQGGGLAGRVKQFF. CDR3 nucleotide sequence: TGTGCCAGCAGCCAGGGGGGGGGACTAGCGGGACGGGTTAAGCAGTTCTTC.

V gene TRBV5-4 combines with J gene TRBJ1-2; TRBD1 matches 8 bases. Germline values: CDR1 SGHNT, CDR2 YYREEE (reference sequence). The CDR3 totals 14 residues. The V gene end was trimmed by 4 bases and the J gene end by 4 bases; junction bases not matched to a gene: 6. CDR3 residues: CASSAPGQVYGYTF. The CDR3 DNA is TGTGCCAGCAGCGCCCCGGGACAGGTCTATGGCTACACCTTC.